Listed here are 27 T cell receptor beta chains from one sample, sequenced in a study of T cell responses to AZD1222 COVID-19 vaccine. This table comes from immunoSEQ multiplex PCR, and its TCRdb copy is limited to in-frame clones, with some not included. The data show some 180,000 clones, about nine tenths seen once. The specimen was peripheral blood, collected 28 days after the second AZD1222 dose. Every receptor here comes from an adult who received the AZD1222 COVID-19 vaccine.

The V call is TRBV5-5, the J call TRBJ1-6; 8 nucleotides agree with TRBD1. J gave up 9 bases and V 0 bases, and 5 bases lay outside the gene matches. The CDR3 runs 15 residues. Germline CDR1 reads SGHKS; CDR2 reads YYEKEE (reference sequence). CDR3 in DNA: TGTGCCAGCAGCTTGGTACAGGGGGTAAGTTCACCCCTCCACTTT. This translates into CASSLVQGVSSPLHF.

The genes are TRBV11-1 and TRBJ2-1; TRBD1 or TRBD2 may be the D gene (6 bases each). This CDR3 is built from 15 residues. V gave up 8 bases and J gave up 16 bases, with 30 bases separating them. Germline-derived CDR1 and CDR2 are SGHAT and FQDESV (reference sequence). In DNA, the CDR3 is TGTGCCAGCTCGATCGCGCCCGGGGGCGGATACCCTAGATTCTTC. Translated: CASSIAPGGGYPRFF.

The genes are TRBV7-9 and TRBJ1-2; D call uncertain. Germline assignment: CDR1 SEHNR and CDR2 FQNEAQ (reference sequence). The CDR3 consists of 14 residues. The V end lost 1 base, the J end lost 6 bases, and 12 bases lay between the germline ends. The CDR3 DNA is TGTGCCAGCAGCTTAGTAGTCAGAGGTAATGGCTACACCTTC. Translating gives CASSLVVRGNGYTF.

This clone appeared a single time. V is TRBV6-4 and J is TRBJ2-2; D uncertain. The ends were cut back, 2 bases at V and 3 bases at J, with 4 bases in the middle. Germline V CDR1 and CDR2: MRHNA, SNTAGT. This CDR3 has 13 amino acids. CDR3 sequence (DNA): TGTGCCAGCAGTGACAGGTACACCGGGGAGCTGTTTTTT. The encoded protein is CASSDRYTGELFF.

This chain joins TRBV7-9 and TRBJ1-3; maybe TRBD1 (5 bases). This CDR3 has 16 residues. Trimming took 0 bases from V and 4 from J, leaving 13 bases between them. Germline CDR1 and CDR2: SEHNR and FQNEAQ (reference sequence). The CDR3: CASSLAGGPTGNTIYF. In nucleotides, the CDR3 is TGTGCCAGCAGCTTAGCGGGGGGACCTACGGGAAACACCATATATTTT. The whole variable domain, remainder taken from reference TRBV7-9 and TRBJ1-3, is DTGVSQNPRHKITKRGQNVTFRCDPISEHNRLYWYRQTLGQGPEFLTYFQNEAQLEKSRLLSDRFSAERPKGSFSTLEIQRTEQGDSAMYLCASSLAGGPTGNTIYFGEGSWLTVV.

Concerning this clone: Other DNA sequences in this sample translate to the same CDR3. This CDR3 reads CSVARTDQETQYF. CDR3 DNA sequence: TGCAGCGTCGCTCGGACAGACCAAGAGACCCAGTACTTC. This rearrangement joins TRBV29-1 to TRBJ2-5; possible D gene TRBD1, 6 bases. Trimming stripped 6 bases from V and 0 bases from J, with 11 bases between. CDR3 length equals 13 residues. Germline V gene data show CDR1 as SQVTM and CDR2 as ANQGSEA.

V and J are TRBV6-2 or TRBV6-3 and TRBJ1-3, with unresolved D. CDR3 length equals 15 residues. V was pared by 2 bases and J by 4 bases, with 12 bases between. Germline V gene data show CDR1 as MNHEY and CDR2 as SVGEGT. For the CDR3, the DNA is TGTGCCAGCAGTTACCGGGCCCCGGTCGGAAACACCATATATTTT. Its protein is CASSYRAPVGNTIYF.

The chain combines TRBV6-1 with TRBJ1-1, with 10 bases lining up with TRBD1. The germline V gene encodes CDR1 MNHNS and CDR2 SASEGT. The CDR3 is made up of 15 amino acids. V dropped 1 base and J dropped 5; count of bases not matched to a gene: 4. CDR3 nucleotide sequence: TGTGCCAGCAGTGAAGGACAGGGGGCGAGAACTGAAGCTTTCTTT. This encodes CASSEGQGARTEAFF.

V gene TRBV10-3 combines with J gene TRBJ1-1, with 7 bases matching TRBD1. V lost 7 bases to trimming and J lost 1 base; unmatched junction nucleotides: 6. CDR1 is ENHRY, CDR2 SYGVKD, per germline. This CDR3 is built from 14 residues. For the CDR3, the DNA is TGTGCCATCAATACGGGACAGCCGAACACTGAAGCTTTCTTT. This encodes CAINTGQPNTEAFF.

The chain recombines TRBV4-1 with TRBJ2-1, with 9 bases matching TRBD2. In germline, CDR1 is MGHRA, CDR2 YSYEKL. The CDR3 contains 15 residues. V was clipped by 1 base and J by 5 bases; unmatched bases: 3. Here the CDR3 reads CASSQGGTSNNEQFF. The CDR3 DNA reads as TGCGCCAGCAGCCAAGGCGGGACTAGCAACAATGAGCAGTTCTTC.

The chain has TRBV6-5 and TRBJ1-4; 11 positions agree with TRBD1. Per the germline V gene, CDR1 is MNHEY and CDR2 is SVGAGI. The CDR3 is 16 amino acids. V was pared by 2 bases and J by 8 bases, with 7 bases of the junction left unmatched. Here the CDR3 reads CASSYRTGGFWEKLFF. In nucleotides, the CDR3 is TGTGCCAGCAGTTACAGGACAGGGGGCTTTTGGGAAAAACTGTTTTTT.

This chain joins TRBV19 and TRBJ2-5, with unresolved D. Germline V CDR1 and CDR2: LNHDA, SQIVND (reference sequence). Trimming removed 7 bases at V and 7 bases at J, with 7 bases between. The CDR3 is 10 amino acids. The CDR3 bases are TGTGCCAGTATTAGTAGGACCCAGTACTTC. Protein: CASISRTQYF.

The V and J genes are TRBV11-3 and TRBJ2-5, with 7 bases matching TRBD1. Per the germline V gene, CDR1 is SGHNT and CDR2 is YENEEA. V was pared by 3 bases and J by 2 bases, with 0 bases of the junction left unmatched. The CDR3 totals 13 residues. The CDR3 loop reads CASSLGQQETQYF. CDR3 sequence (DNA): TGTGCCAGCAGCTTGGGACAGCAAGAGACCCAGTACTTC.

V gene TRBV6-5 combines with J gene TRBJ2-7; 8 positions match TRBD1. Germline assignment: CDR1 MNHEY and CDR2 SVGAGI. V lost 0 bases, J lost 1 base, and 5 bases stayed unmatched. The CDR3 is 16 amino acids. DNA of the CDR3: TGTGCCAGCAGTTACTCCGTCCAGGGGGCTTCCTACGAGCAGTACTTC. Protein: CASSYSVQGASYEQYF.

The V gene is TRBV4-2, the J gene TRBJ2-7; D is uncertain. Germline CDR1 and CDR2: LGHNA and YNFKEQ. V was shortened by 6 bases and J by 0 bases, with 15 bases between the two germline ends. The CDR3 length is 15 residues. The CDR3 coding sequence is TGTGCCAGCAGTACCGGCCCGGCTAGCTCCTACGAGCAGTACTTC. This codes for CASSTGPASSYEQYF.

This chain links TRBV7-2 with TRBJ2-3, with 13 bases aligning to TRBD2. Trimming removed 4 bases from V and 2 bases from J; junction bases left unmatched: 3. Germline V CDR1 and CDR2: SGHTA, FQGNSA. The CDR3 consists of 16 residues. CDR3 nucleotides: TGTGCCAGCAGCTACGGGACTAGCGGGAACACAGATACGCAGTATTTT. This encodes CASSYGTSGNTDTQYF.

This clone was picked up many times. The chain employs TRBV2 and TRBJ2-7; D is unresolved. Trimming removed 10 bases at V and 2 bases at J, with 12 bases between. The CDR3 length is 12 residues. Germline-derived CDR1 and CDR2 are SNHLY and FYNNEI. The CDR3 sequence: CATRRVPYEQYF. CDR3 sequence (DNA): TGTGCCACCCGACGGGTTCCCTACGAGCAGTACTTC.

DNA of the CDR3: TGTGCCAGTAGTTTGATACGGGGACAGGGGAAGAGCTCTGGAAACACCATATATTTT. This codes for CASSLIRGQGKSSGNTIYF. The rearrangement links TRBV19 to TRBJ1-3, with 10 bases matching TRBD1. The germline CDR1 and CDR2 sequences are LNHDA and SQIVND (reference sequence). The length of the CDR3 is 19 residues. Losses at the gene ends were 5 bases for V and 0 bases for J; bases not matched to a gene: 13.

The chain recombines TRBV3-1 (or the pseudogene TRBV3-2) with TRBJ2-7; no clear D gene. The CDR3 spans 11 residues. Trimming pared 0 bases from V and 4 bases from J, leaving 1 base between. From germline, CDR1 is LGHDT and CDR2 YNNKEL (reference sequence). The CDR3, as DNA: TGTGCCAGCAGCCAAGAGTACGAGCAGTACTTC. This sequence encodes CASSQEYEQYF.

The chain uses TRBV5-6 and TRBJ1-1; 8 bases match TRBD1. The V gene end was trimmed by 1 base and the J gene end by 6 bases; junction bases not matched to a gene: 14. CDR1 is SGHDT and CDR2 is YYEEEE in the germline V gene. This CDR3 comprises 17 residues. In DNA form, the CDR3 reads TGTGCCAGCAGCTTGTACGGGACAGGTCCCGCGGTCGCTGAAGCTTTCTTT. It specifies CASSLYGTGPAVAEAFF.

This clone was found once. The rearrangement joins TRBV5-1 to TRBJ2-1; D is unresolved. Deletions cut 4 bases from V and 7 bases from J, with 18 bases between. The CDR3 has 15 residues. Germline V CDR1 and CDR2: SGHRS, YFSETQ. DNA for the CDR3: TGCGCCAGCAGCCGGACCGCCGGGCTTATAAATGAGCAGTTCTTC. Protein sequence: CASSRTAGLINEQFF.

The V and J genes are TRBV6-1 and TRBJ1-2, with 8 positions matching TRBD1. Trimming at V came to 1 base and at J to 7 bases, leaving 5 bases not matched to a gene. Germline V gene data show CDR1 as MNHNS and CDR2 as SASEGT. The CDR3 is made up of 14 amino acids. This chain's CDR3 is CASSEEAGGVGYTF. CDR3 nucleotide sequence: TGTGCCAGCAGTGAAGAAGCAGGGGGCGTTGGCTACACCTTC.

The rearrangement uses TRBV18 and TRBJ1-6, with 7 bases fitting TRBD1. The CDR3 has 14 residues. In germline, CDR1 is KGHSH, CDR2 LQKENI. The V and J ends lost 6 bases and 7 bases, in that order; junction bases with no gene match: 6. The CDR3 coding sequence is TGTGCCAGCTCCCAGGGGACAGAGAATTCACCCCTCCACTTT. It specifies CASSQGTENSPLHF. The entire variable domain, with the rest obtained from reference TRBV18 and TRBJ1-6, is as follows: NAGVMQNPRHLVRRRGQEARLRCSPMKGHSHVYWYRQLPEEGLKFMVYLQKENIIDESGMPKERFSAEFPKEGPSILRIQQVVRGDSAAYFCASSQGTENSPLHFGNGTRLTVT.

As regards this clone: Because the CDR3 is missing its conserved closing phenylalanine or tryptophan, this is likely a read error. The limits of the CDR3 on the DNA are not certain, so only TCRdb's listed CDR3 is given. The chain uses TRBV3-1 (or the pseudogene TRBV3-2) and TRBJ1-5; the listed D gene, TRBD1, was not tested against the DNA. The CDR3 sequence runs 9 residues, both termini included. CDR1 and CDR2 from the germline V gene are LGHDT and YNNKEL (reference sequence). The CDR3 region is CASSHDTLD.

V usage is TRBV6-7 and J usage is TRBJ1-5; D may be TRBD1 (6 bases). TRBV6-7 has ORF status, its function being uncertain. The CDR3 is made up of 14 amino acids. Between the trimmed V and J ends, which lost 6 bases and 7 bases, there was a span of 16 bases. CDR3 sequence reads: CASRSQGNKQPQHF. CDR3 nucleotides: TGTGCCAGCAGGTCCCAGGGGAATAAGCAGCCCCAGCATTTT.

The V call is TRBV5-4, the J call TRBJ1-2; no reliable D call. Germline V gene lookup returns CDR1 SGHNT and CDR2 YYREEE (reference sequence). The CDR3 consists of 16 residues. Trimming left V 2 bases short and J 2 bases short, with 16 bases between. The CDR3 region has the DNA TGTGCCAGCAGCTTATTTCAATCCATAGGCAACTATGGCTACACCTTC. Translating it yields CASSLFQSIGNYGYTF.

This clone was picked up a small number of times. The J gene is TRBJ2-1, the V gene TRBV4-3; D unresolved. V lost 8 bases, J lost 4 bases, and 15 bases lay in between. This CDR3 region has 14 residues. Germline lookup yields CDR1 LGHNA and CDR2 YSLEER. The CDR3 sequence is CASSITGPYNEQFF. CDR3 sequence (DNA): TGCGCCAGCTCCATAACCGGGCCGTACAATGAGCAGTTCTTC.